The next 24 T cell receptor beta chains were all read from a single sample in a study of blood T cell repertoires in COVID-19. The table came from immunoSEQ multiplex PCR; TCRdb's copy has only in-frame clones and leaves some out. Altogether approximately 150,000 clones are present, about 80% being singletons, with the ten largest covering 4.8%. The sequenced material came from peripheral blood. These receptors were collected from a human donor in a cohort sampled during active COVID-19.

The rearrangement joins TRBV7-2 to TRBJ2-1; TRBD1 matches at 9 bases. Unmatched junction bases numbered 9, after V lost 5 bases and J lost 4 bases. CDR1 is SGHTA, CDR2 FQGNSA, per germline. The CDR3 spans 16 residues. The CDR3 loop is CASSIGGTGKYNEQFF. CDR3 DNA sequence: TGTGCCAGCAGCATTGGGGGGACAGGGAAATACAATGAGCAGTTCTTC.

CDR3 residues: CASSLTRTVTDTQYF. The CDR3 DNA reads as TGTGCCAGCAGCTTAACCAGGACAGTCACAGATACGCAGTATTTT. The rearrangement uses TRBV7-8 and TRBJ2-3; tentatively, D is TRBD1 (6 bases). V was clipped by 2 bases and J by 2 bases, with 11 bases between them. This CDR3 comprises 15 residues. Germline V lookup: CDR1 SGHVS, CDR2 FQNEAQ.

V and J are TRBV28 and TRBJ1-3; weak D call: TRBD1 (6 bases). Germline CDR1 MDHEN, CDR2 SYDVKM. The V end was cut by 6 bases, the J end by 3 bases, with 18 bases between. The CDR3 consists of 16 residues. Here the CDR3 reads CASRRSGGTYGNTIYF. CDR3 sequence (DNA): TGTGCCAGCAGACGAAGCGGGGGGACATATGGAAACACCATATATTTT. Together with reference TRBV28 and TRBJ1-3, the CDR3 gives the full variable domain: DVKVTQSSRYLVKRTGEKVFLECVQDMDHENMFWYRQDPGLGLRLIYFSYDVKMKEKGDIPEGYSVSREKKERFSLILESASTNQTSMYLCASRRSGGTYGNTIYFGEGSWLTVV.

Here the CDR3 reads CASSTSGQGLFSGNTIYF. Here the CDR3 DNA reads TGTGCCAGTAGTACCTCCGGACAGGGCCTCTTCTCTGGAAACACCATATATTTT. J is TRBJ1-3 and V is TRBV19; TRBD1 matches 8 bases. The CDR3 has 18 amino acids. Germline CDR1 reads LNHDA; CDR2 reads SQIVND (reference sequence). V lost 4 bases, J lost 0 bases, and 11 bases stayed unmatched.

The chain recombines TRBV6-5 with TRBJ2-1; possibly TRBD2 for D (6 bases). The CDR3 runs to 15 residues. The V gene lost 4 bases and the J gene lost 4 bases, with 14 bases spanning the gap. Germline loops: CDR1 MNHEY, CDR2 SVGAGI. CDR3 in DNA: TGTGCCAGCAGTTTGGATAGCGGAGTTTACAATGAGCAGTTCTTC. As protein: CASSLDSGVYNEQFF.

The V call is TRBV14, the J call TRBJ2-1, with 7 bases that match TRBD1. Germline V gene sequence: CDR1 SGHDN, CDR2 FVKESK. The CDR3 has 15 amino acids. With V trimmed by 1 base and J by 5 bases, 5 bases remained unmatched. CDR3 sequence reads: CASSQAGTANNEQFF. The CDR3 DNA reads TGTGCCAGCAGCCAAGCTGGGACAGCGAACAATGAGCAGTTCTTC. The full variable domain, in which reference TRBV14 and TRBJ2-1 provide the parts outside the CDR3, is EAGVTQFPSHSVIEKGQTVTLRCDPISGHDNLYWYRRVMGKEIKFLLHFVKESKQDESGMPNNRFLAERTGGTYSTLKVQPAELEDSGVYFCASSQAGTANNEQFFGPGTRLTVL.

This clone showed up just a few times. The chain joins TRBV5-5 to TRBJ1-6; D gene uncertain. CDR1 is SGHKS and CDR2 is YYEKEE in the germline V gene (reference sequence). The CDR3 consists of 14 residues. V was trimmed by 4 bases and J by 6 bases, leaving 11 bases between them. CDR3 sequence reads: CASSRNMANSPLHF. CDR3 nucleotides: TGTGCCAGCAGCCGCAACATGGCTAATTCACCCCTCCACTTT.

The chain uses TRBV3-1 (or the pseudogene TRBV3-2) and TRBJ2-1, with D possibly matching TRBD2 (6 bases). The CDR3 has 16 residues. Germline CDR1 is LGHDT and CDR2 is YNNKEL (reference sequence). The ends were cut back, 5 bases at V and 5 bases at J, with 19 bases in the middle. Here the CDR3 reads CASSYPGTLNNNEQFF. In DNA, the CDR3 is TGTGCCAGCAGCTACCCGGGGACTCTTAATAACAATGAGCAGTTCTTC.

This clone came up a few times. The rearrangement joins TRBV5-1 to TRBJ2-3; 7 nucleotides align to TRBD2. Germline V gene data show CDR1 as SGHRS and CDR2 as YFSETQ. After removal of 5 bases from V and 1 base from J, the junction contained 1 base not matched to a gene. The CDR3 has 13 amino acids. The CDR3 here is CASRSGGTDTQYF. CDR3 sequence (DNA): TGCGCCAGCAGAAGCGGGGGCACAGATACGCAGTATTTT.

This sequence joins TRBV27 and TRBJ1-1; D is unclear. Germline CDR1 and CDR2: MNHEY and SMNVEV (reference sequence). The CDR3 length is 11 residues. With 5 bases removed from V and 8 bases from J, the gap between germline ends came to 9 bases. The CDR3 nucleotides are TGTGCCAGCAGTGCGGGGAACGAAGCTTTCTTT. Amino acids: CASSAGNEAFF.

The table lists this clone with a few counts. The chain couples TRBV5-1 to TRBJ2-2, with D perhaps matching TRBD1 (6 bases). The germline V gene has CDR1 SGHRS and CDR2 YFSETQ. Trimming took 4 bases from V and 3 from J, leaving 16 bases between them. This CDR3 comprises 16 residues. The DNA for the CDR3 is TGCGCCAGCAGCGAGGGGGTCAGAGAATACACCGGGGAGCTGTTTTTT. This codes for CASSEGVREYTGELFF.

J is TRBJ1-2 and V is TRBV7-9, with 7 bases that match TRBD1. J lost 4 bases, V lost 4 bases, and 3 bases had no gene match. Germline values: CDR1 SEHNR, CDR2 FQNEAQ (reference sequence). This CDR3 region has 13 residues. CDR3 sequence: CASSSTGVYGYTF. Here the CDR3 DNA reads TGTGCCAGCAGCTCAACAGGGGTCTATGGCTACACCTTC.

This clone is a singleton in its sample. This specimen includes other DNA sequences encoding the same CDR3. J is TRBJ2-3 and V is TRBV4-2, with 9 positions matching TRBD2. The V and J ends lost 2 bases and 2 bases, in that order; junction bases with no gene match: 2. Germline V gives CDR1 LGHNA, CDR2 YNFKEQ. CDR3 length: 15 amino acids. This chain's CDR3 is CASSQRLAATDTQYF. In DNA form, the CDR3 reads TGTGCCAGCAGCCAACGACTAGCGGCCACAGATACGCAGTATTTT.

The rearrangement uses TRBV7-3 and TRBJ1-1; D perhaps matches TRBD1 (5 bases). V shed 3 bases and J shed 1 base, with 12 bases lying between them. The germline CDR1 and CDR2 sequences are SGHTA and FQGTGA. The CDR3 extends over 15 amino acids. CDR3 nucleotides: TGTGCCAGCAGCTTCCAGGGATCAGGGAACACTGAAGCTTTCTTT. Translated: CASSFQGSGNTEAFF.

CDR3 sequence (DNA): TGTGCCAGCAGGGACTCGGGACAGGCCCGAGTTTATGGCTACACCTTC. Amino acid sequence: CASRDSGQARVYGYTF. This sequence joins TRBV25-1 and TRBJ1-2; 8 nucleotides agree with TRBD1. Germline trimming cut 6 bases from V and 5 bases from J; bases unmatched to any gene: 14. This CDR3 spans 16 amino acids. CDR1 is MGHDK and CDR2 is SYGVNS in the germline V gene.

The V call is TRBV18, the J call TRBJ2-7, with D possibly being TRBD1 (5 bases). V was pared by 4 bases and J by 3 bases, with 13 bases between. CDR1 and CDR2 (germline): KGHSH, LQKENI. CDR3 size: 14 residues. The CDR3 nucleotides are TGTGCCAGCTCACTACAGGACCGCTACTACGAGCAGTACTTC. It specifies CASSLQDRYYEQYF.

V and J are TRBV7-9 and TRBJ2-7; D is undetermined. Germline V gene data show CDR1 as SEHNR and CDR2 as FQNEAQ (reference sequence). CDR3 length equals 17 residues. The V and J ends lost 5 bases and 0 bases respectively, with 20 bases between them. This CDR3 is CASSLDERPPLSYEQYF. CDR3 DNA sequence: TGTGCCAGCAGCCTAGACGAGCGCCCCCCACTCTCCTACGAGCAGTACTTC.

V gene TRBV2 combines with J gene TRBJ2-1, with D hard to call. V was cut by 6 bases and J by 6 bases, with 18 bases left in between. CDR1 is SNHLY and CDR2 is FYNNEI in the germline V gene. This CDR3 has 15 amino acids. CDR3 amino acids: CASSPLKSPPNEQFF. As DNA, the CDR3 is TGTGCCAGCAGCCCACTAAAGTCCCCCCCCAATGAGCAGTTCTTC.

This clone was seen only a few times. The chain joins TRBV6-5 to TRBJ2-1, with 7 bases lining up with TRBD1. V lost 8 bases and J lost 8; bases outside the gene matches: 6. CDR1 is MNHEY and CDR2 is SVGAGI in the germline V gene. The CDR3 contains 12 residues. As DNA, the CDR3 is TGTGCCAGCCAGGGACAGATCGATGAGCAGTTCTTC. Translated, it gives CASQGQIDEQFF.

This chain's CDR3 is CASREEGVELYEQYV. The CDR3 DNA sequence: TGTGCCAGCAGAGAGGAGGGCGTCGAACTATACGAGCAGTACGTC. The V call is TRBV6-8, the J call TRBJ2-7, with D perhaps TRBD2 (6 bases). Between the trimmed V and J ends, which lost 6 bases and 4 bases, there was a span of 19 bases. Germline V gives CDR1 MNHGY, CDR2 SAAAGT. The CDR3 is 15 amino acids.

This chain joins TRBV30 and TRBJ1-4; no firm D call. The germline V gene has CDR1 GTSNPN and CDR2 SVGIG (reference sequence). Trimming removed 2 bases at V and 7 bases at J, with 5 bases between. This CDR3 is built from 11 residues. The CDR3 reads CAWSSSEKLFF. For the CDR3, the DNA is TGTGCCTGGAGTTCGAGTGAAAAACTGTTTTTT.

The table lists this clone with many counts. The V call is TRBV28, the J call TRBJ1-5, with TRBD1 as a possible D gene (6 bases). V gave up 6 bases and J gave up 0 bases, with 12 bases separating them. In germline, CDR1 is MDHEN, CDR2 SYDVKM. The CDR3 contains 15 residues. The DNA of the CDR3 is TGTGCCAGCAGCAACAACAGGGATAGCAATCAGCCCCAGCATTTT. This encodes CASSNNRDSNQPQHF.

V usage is TRBV21-1 and J usage is TRBJ2-2; the table's D call, TRBD2, was not checked against the DNA. TRBV21-1 is recorded as a pseudogene. The CDR3 has 16 residues. The CDR3 region has the DNA TGTGCCAGCACCAGAAGACTAGCGGGAGATATCGGGGAGCTGTTTTTT. Translation: CASTRRLAGDIGELFF.

V and J are TRBV9 and TRBJ2-1, with 9 bases aligning to TRBD2. J gave up 2 bases and V 4 bases, and 4 bases lay outside the gene matches. CDR3 length: 15 amino acids. The germline gives CDR1 SGDLS, CDR2 YYNGEE. CDR3 DNA sequence: TGTGCCAGCAGCTTAGCGGGAGTTCCCTACAATGAGCAGTTCTTC. It yields the protein CASSLAGVPYNEQFF.